The clone carrying this T cell receptor beta chain was counted between two and nine times. This specimen belongs to a study of blood T cell repertoires in COVID-19. Here immunoSEQ multiplex PCR was the method, and the copy in TCRdb shows in-frame clones only, minus some. Here the sample spans under 300,000 clones, 88% being singletons. The germline gives CDR1 SGHDT, CDR2 YYEEEE. The CDR3 spans 19 residues. Trimming cost V 0 bases and J 0 bases; bases outside gene matches: 8. The chain joins TRBV5-6 to TRBJ2-6; 8 nucleotides align to TRBD1. Sequences were obtained from PBMCs or T cells enriched from blood (not recorded which). This TCR was recovered from a woman in her fifties or sixties in a cohort exposed to, infected with or recovered from COVID-19 (not recorded which). In DNA, the CDR3 is TGTGCCAGCAGCTTGGAAGGGGCAGGGGGCATCTCTGGGGCCAACGTCCTGACTTTC. It yields the protein CASSLEGAGGISGANVLTF.